Listed below are T cell receptor beta chains from one sample, sequenced in a study of T cells expressing NK-cell markers. TCRdb reprocessed the 5' RACE reads and reports one entry per CDR3 protein, with no DNA. The sample includes 400,000 to 500,000 distinct CDR3 sequences. Sequencing used blood T cells: a sorted CD56 or NKG2C T cell subset, CD4+ or CD8+ T cells, or bulk PBMC T cells (not recorded which). These receptors all stem from a woman aged 18-70 years in good health. Both conserved end residues are part of each CDR3. Fields, in order: V gene, CDR3 length, J gene, CDR3 protein.

v_gene: TRBV24-1; len: 14; j_gene: TRBJ1-5; CDR3aa: CATSDRTGNQPQHF
v_gene: TRBV19; len: 15; j_gene: TRBJ2-1; CDR3aa: CASLRRLAGINEQFF
v_gene: TRBV12-3/TRBV12-4; len: 15; j_gene: TRBJ2-3; CDR3aa: CASNQDRGYTDTQYF
v_gene: TRBV20-1; len: 11; j_gene: TRBJ2-7; CDR3aa: CSAIRDRKQYF
v_gene: TRBV7-2; len: 15; j_gene: TRBJ1-1; CDR3aa: CASSSGRAGVTEAFF
v_gene: TRBV10-3; len: 11; j_gene: TRBJ2-5; CDR3aa: CATGEGETQYF
v_gene: TRBV5-1; len: 15; j_gene: TRBJ1-1; CDR3aa: CASSPYEGENTEAFF
v_gene: TRBV6-6; len: 13; j_gene: TRBJ1-1; CDR3aa: CASRQHMNTEAFF
v_gene: TRBV20-1; len: 13; j_gene: TRBJ1-1; CDR3aa: CSASGGLNTEAFF
v_gene: TRBV12-3/TRBV12-4; len: 14; j_gene: TRBJ1-6; CDR3aa: CASSLRTGTSPLHF
v_gene: TRBV5-1; len: 16; j_gene: TRBJ2-1; CDR3aa: CASSLVAEAAYNEQFF
v_gene: TRBV6-2/TRBV6-3; len: 18; j_gene: TRBJ2-3; CDR3aa: CASSYRTGRAGPTDTQYF
v_gene: TRBV7-2; len: 15; j_gene: TRBJ2-5; CDR3aa: CASSLARTTPETQYF
v_gene: TRBV20-1; len: 14; j_gene: TRBJ1-1; CDR3aa: CSARTRGQNTEAFF
v_gene: TRBV27; len: 15; j_gene: TRBJ1-4; CDR3aa: CASSSLPIPGEKLFF
v_gene: TRBV7-8; len: 15; j_gene: TRBJ2-1; CDR3aa: CASSLDLGTGLLQFF
v_gene: TRBV7-3; len: 13; j_gene: TRBJ1-1; CDR3aa: CASSFDTDTEAFF
v_gene: TRBV7-6; len: 21; j_gene: TRBJ2-3; CDR3aa: CASSLATKSGLAGVGADTQYF
v_gene: TRBV6-1; len: 15; j_gene: TRBJ1-6; CDR3aa: CASSEKADYNSPLHF
v_gene: TRBV3-1; len: 14; j_gene: TRBJ2-7; CDR3aa: CASSQGPGNYEQYF
v_gene: TRBV5-1; len: 13; j_gene: TRBJ2-5; CDR3aa: CASSWGLQETQYF
v_gene: TRBV5-4; len: 14; j_gene: TRBJ2-7; CDR3aa: CASSVGGFTYEQYF
v_gene: TRBV5-4; len: 13; j_gene: TRBJ2-7; CDR3aa: CASRDGNAYEQYF
v_gene: TRBV4-3; len: 14; j_gene: TRBJ1-4; CDR3aa: CASSQAVSREKLFF
v_gene: TRBV11-3; len: 16; j_gene: TRBJ2-1; CDR3aa: CASSLDGRGGSSEQFF
v_gene: TRBV20-1; len: 14; j_gene: TRBJ2-7; CDR3aa: CSARVEGLAYEQYF
v_gene: TRBV12-3/TRBV12-4; len: 14; j_gene: TRBJ2-7; CDR3aa: CASSLDGQPYEQYF
v_gene: TRBV12-3/TRBV12-4; len: 16; j_gene: TRBJ2-2; CDR3aa: CASSFLGGGNTGELFF
v_gene: TRBV2; len: 15; j_gene: TRBJ2-1; CDR3aa: CASKTTPAPLNEQFF
v_gene: TRBV9; len: 16; j_gene: TRBJ2-7; CDR3aa: CASSAEGRGVSYEQYF
v_gene: TRBV6-5; len: 16; j_gene: TRBJ2-1; CDR3aa: CASSYPRDSGYNEQFF
v_gene: TRBV19; len: 13; j_gene: TRBJ1-1; CDR3aa: CASSISSSTEAFF
v_gene: TRBV12-3/TRBV12-4; len: 14; j_gene: TRBJ2-7; CDR3aa: CASSRTTRSYEQYF
v_gene: TRBV23-1; len: 16; j_gene: TRBJ2-7; CDR3aa: CASSQSIPGEPYEQYF
v_gene: TRBV9; len: 16; j_gene: TRBJ1-3; CDR3aa: CASSVSRQGSRNTIYF
v_gene: TRBV7-2; len: 14; j_gene: TRBJ2-3; CDR3aa: CASSLGQGIDTQYF